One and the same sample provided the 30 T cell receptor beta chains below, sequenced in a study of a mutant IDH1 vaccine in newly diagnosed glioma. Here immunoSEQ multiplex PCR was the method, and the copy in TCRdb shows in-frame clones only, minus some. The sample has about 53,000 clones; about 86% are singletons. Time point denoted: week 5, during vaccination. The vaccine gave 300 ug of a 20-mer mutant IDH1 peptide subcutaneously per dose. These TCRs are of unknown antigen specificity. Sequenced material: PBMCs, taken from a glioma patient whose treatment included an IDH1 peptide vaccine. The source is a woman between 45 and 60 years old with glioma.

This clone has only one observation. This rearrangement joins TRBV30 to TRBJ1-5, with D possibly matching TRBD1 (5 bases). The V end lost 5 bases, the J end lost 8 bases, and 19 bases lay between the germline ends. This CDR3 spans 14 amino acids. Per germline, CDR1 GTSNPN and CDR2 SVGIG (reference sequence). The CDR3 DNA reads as TGTGCCTGGGCCGGGACCGGGCATGTTGAGCCCCAGCATTTT. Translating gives CAWAGTGHVEPQHF.

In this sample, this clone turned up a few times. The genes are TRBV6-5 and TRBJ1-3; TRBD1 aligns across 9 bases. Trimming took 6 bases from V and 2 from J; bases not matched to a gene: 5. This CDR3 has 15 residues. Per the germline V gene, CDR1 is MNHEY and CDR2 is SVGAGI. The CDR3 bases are TGTGCCAGCAGGGAGACAGGGGGTCCTGGAAACACCATATATTTT. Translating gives CASRETGGPGNTIYF.

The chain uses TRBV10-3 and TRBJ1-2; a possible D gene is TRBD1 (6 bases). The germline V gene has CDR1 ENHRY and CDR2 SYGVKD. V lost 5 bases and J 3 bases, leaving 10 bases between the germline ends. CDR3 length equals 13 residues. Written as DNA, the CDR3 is TGTGCCATCAGTCAACACAGGGACTATGGCTACACCTTC. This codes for CAISQHRDYGYTF.

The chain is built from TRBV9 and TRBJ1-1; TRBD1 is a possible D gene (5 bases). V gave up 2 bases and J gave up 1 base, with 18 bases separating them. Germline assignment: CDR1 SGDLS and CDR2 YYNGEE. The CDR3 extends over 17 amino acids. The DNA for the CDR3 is TGTGCCAGCAGCGTGGGGGGACCGGGGACCAAGAACACTGAAGCTTTCTTT. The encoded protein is CASSVGGPGTKNTEAFF.

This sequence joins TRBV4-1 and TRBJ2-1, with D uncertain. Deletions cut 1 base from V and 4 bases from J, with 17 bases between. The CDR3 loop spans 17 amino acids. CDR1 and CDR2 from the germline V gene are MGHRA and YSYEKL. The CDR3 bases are TGCGCCAGCAGCCAAGGCTTTGAGAGACTGTCTTACAATGAGCAGTTCTTC. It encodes CASSQGFERLSYNEQFF.

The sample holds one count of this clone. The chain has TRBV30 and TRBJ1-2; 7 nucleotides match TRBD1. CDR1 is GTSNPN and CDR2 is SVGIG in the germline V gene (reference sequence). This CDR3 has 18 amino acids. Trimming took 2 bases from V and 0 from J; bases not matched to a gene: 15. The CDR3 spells CAWSTKGASGRANYGYTF. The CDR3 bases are TGTGCCTGGAGTACCAAGGGGGCATCCGGACGGGCTAACTATGGCTACACCTTC.

The CDR3 here is CASSLQITGTSGYTF. CDR3 DNA: TGTGCCAGCAGCTTGCAAATTACGGGGACGAGCGGCTACACCTTC. The chain employs TRBV5-4 and TRBJ1-2; TRBD1 is a possible D gene (5 bases). The germline V gene encodes CDR1 SGHNT and CDR2 YYREEE (reference sequence). The length of the CDR3 is 15 residues. V dropped 1 base and J dropped 8 bases, with 18 bases sitting between them.

The CDR3 DNA reads TGTGCCAGCAGCCGACGGGGACTAGCGGGGGAGGACCGCTCCTACAATGAGCAGTTCTTC. This encodes CASSRRGLAGEDRSYNEQFF. The rearrangement joins TRBV2 to TRBJ2-1, with 14 bases aligning to TRBD2. J gave up 0 bases and V 6 bases, and 13 bases lay outside the gene matches. Germline CDR1 SNHLY, CDR2 FYNNEI. This CDR3 spans 20 amino acids.

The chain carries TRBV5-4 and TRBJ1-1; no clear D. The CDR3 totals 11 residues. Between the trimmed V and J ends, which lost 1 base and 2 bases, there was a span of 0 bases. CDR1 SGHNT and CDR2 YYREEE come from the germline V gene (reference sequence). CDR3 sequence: CASSLNTEAFF. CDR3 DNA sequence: TGTGCCAGCAGCTTGAACACTGAAGCTTTCTTT.

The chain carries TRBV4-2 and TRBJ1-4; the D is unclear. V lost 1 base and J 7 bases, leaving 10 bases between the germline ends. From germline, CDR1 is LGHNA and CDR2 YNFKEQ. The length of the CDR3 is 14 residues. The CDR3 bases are TGTGCCAGCAGCCAAGTGGTCGGGGTTGAAAAACTGTTTTTT. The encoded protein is CASSQVVGVEKLFF.

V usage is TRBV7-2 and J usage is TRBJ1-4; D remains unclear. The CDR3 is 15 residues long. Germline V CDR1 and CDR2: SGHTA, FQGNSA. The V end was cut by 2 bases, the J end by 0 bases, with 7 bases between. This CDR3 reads CASSLRASTNEKLFF. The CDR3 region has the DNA TGTGCCAGCAGCTTAAGGGCATCAACTAATGAAAAACTGTTTTTT. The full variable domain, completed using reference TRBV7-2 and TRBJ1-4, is GAGVSQSPSNKVTEKGKDVELRCDPISGHTALYWYRQSLGQGLEFLIYFQGNSAPDKSGLPSDRFSAERTGGSVSTLTIQRTQQEDSAVYLCASSLRASTNEKLFFGSGTQLSVL.

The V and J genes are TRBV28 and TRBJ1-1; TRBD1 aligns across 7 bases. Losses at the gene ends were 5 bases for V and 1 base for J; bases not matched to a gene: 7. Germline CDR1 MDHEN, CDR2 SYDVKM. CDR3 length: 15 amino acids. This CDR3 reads CASSTTGQKNTEAFF. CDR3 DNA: TGTGCCAGCAGTACTACGGGACAGAAGAACACTGAAGCTTTCTTT.

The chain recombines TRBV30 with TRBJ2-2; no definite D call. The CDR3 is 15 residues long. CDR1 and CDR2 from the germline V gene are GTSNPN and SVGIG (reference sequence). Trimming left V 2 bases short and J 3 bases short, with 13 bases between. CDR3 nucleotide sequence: TGTGCCTGGAGTAGGAGTCTCATCGACACCGGGGAGCTGTTTTTT. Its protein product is CAWSRSLIDTGELFF.

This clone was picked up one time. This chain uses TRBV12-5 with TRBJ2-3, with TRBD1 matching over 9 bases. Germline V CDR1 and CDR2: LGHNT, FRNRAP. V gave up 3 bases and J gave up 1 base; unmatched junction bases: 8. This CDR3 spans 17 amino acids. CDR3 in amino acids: CASGLGQGRPRTDTQYF. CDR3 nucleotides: TGTGCTAGTGGTTTAGGACAGGGGCGGCCCCGCACAGATACGCAGTATTTT.

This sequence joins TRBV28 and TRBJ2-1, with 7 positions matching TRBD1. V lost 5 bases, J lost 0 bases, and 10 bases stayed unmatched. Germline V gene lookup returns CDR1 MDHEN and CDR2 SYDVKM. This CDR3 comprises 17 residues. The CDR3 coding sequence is TGTGCCAGCAGTCCGCTACAGGGGTTGAGCTCCTACAATGAGCAGTTCTTC. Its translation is CASSPLQGLSSYNEQFF.

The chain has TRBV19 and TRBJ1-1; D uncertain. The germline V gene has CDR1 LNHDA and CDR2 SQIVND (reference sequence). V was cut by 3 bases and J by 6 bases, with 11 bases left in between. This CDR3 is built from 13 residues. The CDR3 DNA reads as TGTGCCAGTAGTATTGGACCTTCGGCTGAAGCTTTCTTT. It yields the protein CASSIGPSAEAFF.

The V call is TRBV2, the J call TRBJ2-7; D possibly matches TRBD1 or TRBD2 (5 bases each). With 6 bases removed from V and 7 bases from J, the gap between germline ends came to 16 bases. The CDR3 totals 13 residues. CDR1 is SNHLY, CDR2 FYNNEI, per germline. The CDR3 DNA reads TGTGCCAGCAGAAAGGCCTCTGGGGGAGAGCAGTACTTC. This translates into CASRKASGGEQYF.

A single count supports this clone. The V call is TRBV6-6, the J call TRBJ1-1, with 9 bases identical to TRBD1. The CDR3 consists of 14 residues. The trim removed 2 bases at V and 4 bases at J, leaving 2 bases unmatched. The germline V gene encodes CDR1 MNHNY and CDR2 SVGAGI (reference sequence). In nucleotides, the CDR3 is TGTGCCAGCAGTTACGAGACAGGGGGCACTGAAGCTTTCTTT. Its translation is CASSYETGGTEAFF.

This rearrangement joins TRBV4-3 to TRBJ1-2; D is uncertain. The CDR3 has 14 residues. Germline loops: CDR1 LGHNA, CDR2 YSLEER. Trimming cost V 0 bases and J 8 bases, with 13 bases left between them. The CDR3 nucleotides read TGCGCCAGCAGCCAAGATTGGGGAGACTCCGGCTACACCTTC. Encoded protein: CASSQDWGDSGYTF.

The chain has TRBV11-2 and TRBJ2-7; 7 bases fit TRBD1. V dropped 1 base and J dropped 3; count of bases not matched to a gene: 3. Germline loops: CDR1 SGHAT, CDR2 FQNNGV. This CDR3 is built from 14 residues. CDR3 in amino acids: CASSLVPGGYEQYF. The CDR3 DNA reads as TGTGCCAGCAGCTTAGTACCAGGGGGCTACGAGCAGTACTTC.

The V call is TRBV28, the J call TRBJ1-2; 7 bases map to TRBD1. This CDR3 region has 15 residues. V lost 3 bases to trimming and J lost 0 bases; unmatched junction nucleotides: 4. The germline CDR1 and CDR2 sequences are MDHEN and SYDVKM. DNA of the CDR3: TGTGCCAGCAGTTTGCCGGGACAGACTAACTATGGCTACACCTTC. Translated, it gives CASSLPGQTNYGYTF.

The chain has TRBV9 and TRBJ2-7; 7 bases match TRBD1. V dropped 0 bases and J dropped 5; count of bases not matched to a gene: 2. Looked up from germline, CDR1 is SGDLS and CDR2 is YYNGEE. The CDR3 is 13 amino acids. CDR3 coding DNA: TGTGCCAGCAGCGTAGGACAGGGCAACGAGCAGTACTTC. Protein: CASSVGQGNEQYF.

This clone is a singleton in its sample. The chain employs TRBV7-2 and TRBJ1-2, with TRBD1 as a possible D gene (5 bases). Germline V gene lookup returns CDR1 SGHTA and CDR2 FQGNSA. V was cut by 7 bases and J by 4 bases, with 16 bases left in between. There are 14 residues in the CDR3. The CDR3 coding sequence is TGTGCCAGCACCCAATCGACAGTGACCTATGGCTACACCTTC. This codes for CASTQSTVTYGYTF. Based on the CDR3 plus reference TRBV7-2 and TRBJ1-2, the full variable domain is GAGVSQSPSNKVTEKGKDVELRCDPISGHTALYWYRQSLGQGLEFLIYFQGNSAPDKSGLPSDRFSAERTGGSVSTLTIQRTQQEDSAVYLCASTQSTVTYGYTFGSGTRLTVV.

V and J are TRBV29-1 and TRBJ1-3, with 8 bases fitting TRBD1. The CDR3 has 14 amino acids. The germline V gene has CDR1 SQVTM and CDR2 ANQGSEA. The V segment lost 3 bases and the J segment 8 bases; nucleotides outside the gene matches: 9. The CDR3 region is CSVDGQGLGDTIYF. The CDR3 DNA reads TGCAGCGTTGATGGACAGGGTTTAGGGGACACCATATATTTT.

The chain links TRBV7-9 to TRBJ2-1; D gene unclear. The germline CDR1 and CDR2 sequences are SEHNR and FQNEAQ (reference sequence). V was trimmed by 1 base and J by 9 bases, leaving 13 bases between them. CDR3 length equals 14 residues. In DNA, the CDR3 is TGTGCCAGCAGCTTAGATCTGCGGACGGGTGAGCAGTTCTTC. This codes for CASSLDLRTGEQFF.

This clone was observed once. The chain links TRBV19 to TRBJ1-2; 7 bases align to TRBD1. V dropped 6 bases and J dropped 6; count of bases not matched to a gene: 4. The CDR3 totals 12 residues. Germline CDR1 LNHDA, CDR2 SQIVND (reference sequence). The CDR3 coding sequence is TGTGCCAGTAGCCCAGACAGGGATGGCTACACCTTC. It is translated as CASSPDRDGYTF.

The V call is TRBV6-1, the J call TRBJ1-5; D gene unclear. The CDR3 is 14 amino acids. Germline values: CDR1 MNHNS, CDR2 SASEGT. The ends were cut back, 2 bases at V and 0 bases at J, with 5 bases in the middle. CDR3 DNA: TGTGCCAGCAGTGAAATGGATAGCAATCAGCCCCAGCATTTT. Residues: CASSEMDSNQPQHF.

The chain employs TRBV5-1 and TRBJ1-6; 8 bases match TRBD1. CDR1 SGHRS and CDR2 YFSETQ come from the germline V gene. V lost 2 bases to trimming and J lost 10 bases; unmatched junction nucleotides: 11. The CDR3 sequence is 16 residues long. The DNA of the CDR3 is TGCGCCAGCAGCTTTGCCTCAGGGGGCGCGAGCTCACCCCTCCACTTT. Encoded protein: CASSFASGGASSPLHF.

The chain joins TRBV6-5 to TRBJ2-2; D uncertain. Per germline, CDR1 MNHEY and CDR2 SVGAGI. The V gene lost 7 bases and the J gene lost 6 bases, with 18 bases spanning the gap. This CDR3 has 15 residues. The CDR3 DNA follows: TGTGCCAGCACCAAGGAGCTCCCCGGACCCGGGGAGCTGTTTTTT. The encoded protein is CASTKELPGPGELFF.

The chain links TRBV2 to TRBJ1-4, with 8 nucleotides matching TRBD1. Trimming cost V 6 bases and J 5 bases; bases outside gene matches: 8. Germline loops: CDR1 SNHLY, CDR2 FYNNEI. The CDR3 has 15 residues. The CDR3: CASRGDRTGNEKLFF. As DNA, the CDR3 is TGTGCCAGCAGGGGTGATAGGACAGGGAATGAAAAACTGTTTTTT.